This T cell receptor (beta chain) was found in a study of early T cells in non-severe SARS-CoV-2 infection. Unique molecular identifiers tagged individual cDNA molecules. Each CDR3 protein gets one entry after TCRdb re-called the 5' RACE reads with MiXCR. This table holds around 40,000 distinct CDR3 sequences, around 10% found once. Trimming shortened V by 4 bases and J by 3 bases, and 21 bases separated the two germline ends. This CDR3 is 18 amino acids long. The germline gives CDR1 KGHDR, CDR2 SFDVKD. This clonotype was observed many times. This receptor was identified in an adult who was a healthcare worker with PCR-confirmed SARS-CoV-2 infection or an uninfected control (not recorded which). The rearrangement links TRBV24-1 to TRBJ2-1; D call uncertain. Sequencing input: whole blood. The CDR3 nucleotides read TGTGCCACCAGTGAGTCGGTTGGTCCCTCAACCAACTACAATGAGCAGTTCTTC. Protein product: CATSESVGPSTNYNEQFF.